The T cell receptor beta chain under discussion was sequenced for a study of T cell changes during pregnancy in multiple sclerosis. The data were produced by immunoSEQ multiplex PCR, yet TCRdb's version contains in-frame clones alone and is incomplete. In the table there are under 95,000 clones, over 80% of which are singletons. V was cut by 5 bases and J by 4 bases, with 5 bases left in between. Germline loops: CDR1 SGHTA, CDR2 FQGNSA. The CDR3 is 12 amino acids. The rearrangement joins TRBV7-2 to TRBJ2-2; D uncertain. The sample consisted of peripheral blood, taken after pregnancy. The TCR comes from a female donor with multiple sclerosis, enrolled in a pregnancy study. In DNA form, the CDR3 reads TGTGCCAGCAGCGAGCTCACCGGGGAGCTGTTTTTT. It translates to CASSELTGELFF.